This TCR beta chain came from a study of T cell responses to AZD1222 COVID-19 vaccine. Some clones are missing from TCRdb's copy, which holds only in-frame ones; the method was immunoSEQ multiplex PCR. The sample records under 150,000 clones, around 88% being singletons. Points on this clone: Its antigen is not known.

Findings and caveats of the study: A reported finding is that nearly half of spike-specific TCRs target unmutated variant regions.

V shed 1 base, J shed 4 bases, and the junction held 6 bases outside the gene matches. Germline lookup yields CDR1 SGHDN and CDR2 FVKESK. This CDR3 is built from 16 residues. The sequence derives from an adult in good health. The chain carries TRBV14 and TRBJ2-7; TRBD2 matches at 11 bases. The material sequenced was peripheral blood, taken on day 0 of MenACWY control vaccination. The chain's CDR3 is CASSQGDTSGGYEQYF. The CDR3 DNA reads TGTGCCAGCAGCCAAGGGGACACTAGCGGGGGATACGAGCAGTACTTC.